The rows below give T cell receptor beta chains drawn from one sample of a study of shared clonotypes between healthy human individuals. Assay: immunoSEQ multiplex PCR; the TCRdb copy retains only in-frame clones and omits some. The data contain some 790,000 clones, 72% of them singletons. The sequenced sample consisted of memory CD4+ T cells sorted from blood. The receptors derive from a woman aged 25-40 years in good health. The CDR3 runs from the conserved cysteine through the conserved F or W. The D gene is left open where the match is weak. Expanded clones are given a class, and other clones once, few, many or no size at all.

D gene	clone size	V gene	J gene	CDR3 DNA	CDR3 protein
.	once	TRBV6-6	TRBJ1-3	TGTGCCAGCAGTTTCGAATCAGCCCGCTCTGGAAACACCATATATTTT	CASSFESARSGNTIYF
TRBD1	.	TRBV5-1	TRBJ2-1	TGCGCCAGCAGCGTTAAGCCGGGACAGGGGGCTGATGAGCAGTTCTTC	CASSVKPGQGADEQFF
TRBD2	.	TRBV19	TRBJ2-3	TGTGCCAGTAGTAAACTAGCGGGAGATTCTCGATATACGCAGTATTTT	CASSKLAGDSRYTQYF
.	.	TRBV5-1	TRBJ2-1	TGCGCCAGCAGCTTGAGCCTCGGCGGCGCCAGCTCCTACAATGAGCAGTTCTTC	CASSLSLGGASSYNEQFF
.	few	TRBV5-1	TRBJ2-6	TGCGCCAGCAGCTTCGGGAGCTCTGGGGCCAACGTCCTGACTTTC	CASSFGSSGANVLTF
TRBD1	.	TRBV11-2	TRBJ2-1	TGTGCCAGCAGCTACCTGGGGGACAGAATGTACAATGAGCAGTTCTTC	CASSYLGDRMYNEQFF
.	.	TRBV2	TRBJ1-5	TGTGCCAGCAGTGTCAACCGGGGGCCCCAGCATTTT	CASSVNRGPQHF
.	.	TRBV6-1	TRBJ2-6	TGTGCCAGCAGTGAATCTGTGCAACAGTCTGGGGCCAACGTCCTGACTTTC	CASSESVQQSGANVLTF
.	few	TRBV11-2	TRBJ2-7	TGTGCCAGCAGCCCCAGTGCAGGGGCTTACGAGCAGTACTTC	CASSPSAGAYEQYF
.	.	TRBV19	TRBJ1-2	TGTGCCAGTAGTTCGAGTCGGACAGCCGGCTACACCTTC	CASSSSRTAGYTF
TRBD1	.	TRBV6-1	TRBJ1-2	TGTGCCAGCAGTACTCCGGGACAGGGTTACTATGGCTACACCTTC	CASSTPGQGYYGYTF
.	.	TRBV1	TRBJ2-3	TGCACCAGCAGCCAAGTTGCCCCACGCGCGGAGTGCACAGATACGCAGTATTTT	CTSSQVAPRAECTDTQYF
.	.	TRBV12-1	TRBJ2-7	TGTGCCAGGCAGGCTAGCGAAACCTACGAGCAGTACTTC	CARQASETYEQYF
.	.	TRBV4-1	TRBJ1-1	TGCGCCAGCAGCCAACACCCTGGGGAGGGAGGGACTGAAGCTTTCTTT	CASSQHPGEGGTEAFF
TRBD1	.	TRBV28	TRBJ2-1	TGTGCCAGCAGAGGCCGGGGACAGTCATATGAGCAGTTCTTC	CASRGRGQSYEQFF
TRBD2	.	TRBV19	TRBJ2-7	TGTGCCAGTACAAGGCGGGAGGTGCCCTACGAGCAGTACTTC	CASTRREVPYEQYF
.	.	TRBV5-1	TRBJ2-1	TGCGCCAGCAGCTTGGTTGGCGAACGAGATGAGCAGTTCTTC	CASSLVGERDEQFF
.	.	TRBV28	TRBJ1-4	TGTGCCAGCAGCCCATCAGGGTCTTGGAATGAAAAACTGTTTTTT	CASSPSGSWNEKLFF
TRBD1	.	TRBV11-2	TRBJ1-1	TGTGCCAGCAGCTCAAACCTGGGACAGGGGAACACTGAAGCTTTCTTT	CASSSNLGQGNTEAFF
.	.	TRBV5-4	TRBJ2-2	TGTGCCAGCAGCTCCGCGAGGGTTCGGACACGTACCGGGGAGCTGTTTTTT	CASSSARVRTRTGELFF
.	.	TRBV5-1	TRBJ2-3	TGCGCCAGCAGCTTAGCAGGAAGCACAGATACGCAGTATTTT	CASSLAGSTDTQYF
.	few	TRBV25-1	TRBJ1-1	TGTGCCAGCAGTGACCCACTTTCAGGGGACCCAAAGGCTTTCTTT	CASSDPLSGDPKAFF
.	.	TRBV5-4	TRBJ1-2	TGTGCCAGCAGCCTAGAAACTAACTATGGCTACACCTTC	CASSLETNYGYTF
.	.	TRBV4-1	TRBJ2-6	TGCGCCAGCAGTCTATTGAGTTCTTCTGGGGCCAACGTCCTGACTTTC	CASSLLSSSGANVLTF